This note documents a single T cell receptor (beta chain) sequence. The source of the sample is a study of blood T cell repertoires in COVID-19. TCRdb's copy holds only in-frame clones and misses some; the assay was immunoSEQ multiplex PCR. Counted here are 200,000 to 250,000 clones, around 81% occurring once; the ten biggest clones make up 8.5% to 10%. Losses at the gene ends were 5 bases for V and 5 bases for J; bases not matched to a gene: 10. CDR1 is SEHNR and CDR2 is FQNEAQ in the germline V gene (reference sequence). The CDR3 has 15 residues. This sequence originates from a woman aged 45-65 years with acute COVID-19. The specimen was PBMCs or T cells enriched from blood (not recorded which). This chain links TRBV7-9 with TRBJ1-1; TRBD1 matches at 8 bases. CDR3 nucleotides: TGTGCCAGCAGCCACGACAGGGGTGTGGGGACTGAAGCTTTCTTT. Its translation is CASSHDRGVGTEAFF.